Described below is a single T cell receptor (beta chain) sequence and its context. As yet, its antigen is unknown. These data originate in a study of vaccination and CD4 T cells after COVID-19. Cultured CD4+ T cells had their DNA profiled by the Oncomine TCR Beta short-read assay. TCRdb ran MiXCR on the PCR reads and lists one entry per CDR3 protein. The sample holds 15,000 to 17,000 distinct CDR3 sequences, roughly three fifths seen once. The treatment: roughly 10-day PBMC culture with coronavirus spike peptide pools or control peptides (ViraFEST assay). Positive PCR results dated from March to December 2020, before the US Alpha, Beta and Delta variants. Germline lookup yields CDR1 LGHNT and CDR2 FRNRAP. The CDR3 has 16 amino acids. Trimming at V came to 6 bases and at J to 0 bases, leaving 8 bases not matched to a gene.

This clonotype originated in a human donor who had recovered from COVID-19. The rearrangement joins TRBV12-5 to TRBJ2-7; 10 bases match TRBD2. The specimen sequenced was CD4+ T cells from blood, cultured in vitro. In DNA, the CDR3 is TGTGCTAGTGGACCGCTCAGCGGGAGGGGCTCCTACGAGCAGTACTTC. Protein product: CASGPLSGRGSYEQYF.